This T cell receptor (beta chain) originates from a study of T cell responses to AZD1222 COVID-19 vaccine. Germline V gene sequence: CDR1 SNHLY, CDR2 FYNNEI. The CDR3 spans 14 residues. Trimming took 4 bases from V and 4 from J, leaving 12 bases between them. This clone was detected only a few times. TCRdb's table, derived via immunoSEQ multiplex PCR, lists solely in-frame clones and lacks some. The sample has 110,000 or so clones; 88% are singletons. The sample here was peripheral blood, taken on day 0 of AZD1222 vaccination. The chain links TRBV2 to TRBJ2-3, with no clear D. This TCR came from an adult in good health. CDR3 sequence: CASSAPGGADTQYF. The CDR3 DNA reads TGTGCCAGCAGTGCCCCCGGTGGGGCAGATACGCAGTATTTT.